Below are 20 T cell receptor beta chains sequenced from a single sample in a study of post-analysis software for immune sequencing data. Overall study findings and caveats: There were a handful of TRBV segments more frequent in patients than controls, and TRBV5-6, TRBV5-1 and TRBV20-1 were among them.

Sequencing libraries made from TCR beta cDNA carried unique molecular identifiers. Using its own MiXCR run on the PCR reads, TCRdb lists one record per CDR3 protein. The data contain approximately 630,000 distinct CDR3 sequences, around 60% of them singletons. Their recognized antigens are unknown. Sequenced material: blood. Receptor source: a girl aged 2 to 9 with multiple sclerosis.

The rearrangement links TRBV18 to TRBJ2-1; D not certain. Trimming stripped 0 bases from V and 6 bases from J, with 3 bases between. Looked up from germline, CDR1 is KGHSH and CDR2 is LQKENI. The CDR3 covers 12 residues. The CDR3 protein is CASSPPSNEQFF. CDR3 DNA: TGTGCCAGCTCACCACCGTCCAATGAGCAGTTCTTC.

The rearrangement links TRBV20-1 to TRBJ2-1; D call uncertain. Per the germline V gene, CDR1 is DFQATT and CDR2 is SNEGSKA (reference sequence). Trimming stripped 6 bases from V and 7 bases from J, with 22 bases between. The CDR3 has 15 amino acids. CDR3 sequence: CSAERGSAIRNEQFF. Written as DNA, the CDR3 is TGCAGTGCCGAGCGAGGCTCAGCGATCCGTAATGAGCAGTTCTTC.

The chain links TRBV20-1 to TRBJ2-1; D possibly corresponds to TRBD2 (5 bases). Germline V CDR1 and CDR2: DFQATT, SNEGSKA (reference sequence). This CDR3 contains 11 residues. Trimming removed 6 bases at V and 8 bases at J, with 11 bases between. The CDR3 region has the DNA TGCAGTGCAGCAAGCGGATATGAGCAGTTCTTC. Its protein product is CSAASGYEQFF.

V is TRBV6-2 or TRBV6-3 and J is TRBJ2-1; perhaps D is TRBD1 or TRBD2 (6 bases each). CDR1 and CDR2 from the germline V gene are MNHEY and SVGEGT. The CDR3 is 14 residues long. The V and J ends lost 5 bases and 4 bases respectively, with 12 bases between them. The CDR3 spells CASSAGHLYNEQFF. The CDR3 nucleotides are TGTGCCAGCAGTGCGGGACACCTATACAATGAGCAGTTCTTC.

The chain uses TRBV7-9 and TRBJ2-3; D gene unclear. This CDR3 is 14 amino acids long. Per germline, CDR1 SEHNR and CDR2 FQNEAQ (reference sequence). V lost 8 bases and J lost 2, with 14 bases in between. CDR3 residues: CASGRRITTDTQYF. CDR3 DNA sequence: TGTGCCAGCGGCAGACGGATTACCACAGATACGCAGTATTTT.

This clonotype has only a few counts. The V and J genes are TRBV20-1 and TRBJ1-4; D uncertain. The CDR3 extends over 15 amino acids. Per the germline V gene, CDR1 is DFQATT and CDR2 is SNEGSKA (reference sequence). The V gene lost 0 bases and the J gene lost 3 bases, with 11 bases spanning the gap. As DNA, the CDR3 is TGCAGTGCTAGAGATTCCGGGATGGCTAATGAAAAACTGTTTTTT. Translating gives CSARDSGMANEKLFF.

The sample holds a few counts of this clonotype. This rearrangement joins TRBV15 to TRBJ2-1; possible D gene TRBD2, 5 bases. The CDR3 covers 15 residues. The V end was cut by 1 base, the J end by 6 bases, with 13 bases between. Germline loops: CDR1 LNHNV, CDR2 YYDKDF (reference sequence). CDR3 protein: CATSRVRASSNEQFF. The CDR3 nucleotides are TGTGCCACCAGCAGAGTGAGGGCTAGCAGCAATGAGCAGTTCTTC.

The chain uses TRBV6-1 and TRBJ2-5; no clear D gene. Trimming took off 7 bases at V and 5 bases at J, with 17 bases between the two ends. This CDR3 has 14 residues. CDR1 is MNHNS, CDR2 SASEGT, per germline. The CDR3 sequence is CASIDRPGGETQYF. CDR3 coding DNA: TGTGCCAGCATAGATCGGCCTGGTGGGGAGACCCAGTACTTC.

The chain couples TRBV6-5 to TRBJ2-7; the D gene is possibly TRBD1 (5 bases). Looked up from germline, CDR1 is MNHEY and CDR2 is SVGAGI. Trimming took off 6 bases at V and 6 bases at J, with 15 bases between the two ends. The CDR3 sequence is 13 residues long. In DNA, the CDR3 is TGTGCCAGCAGACTCACAGGTCAGGGCGAGCAGTACTTC. Its translation: CASRLTGQGEQYF.

The chain recombines TRBV5-1 with TRBJ2-3; no clear D. From germline, CDR1 is SGHRS and CDR2 YFSETQ. V shed 3 bases and J shed 4 bases, with 9 bases lying between them. The CDR3 has 13 residues. The CDR3: CASSSAWADTQYF. The CDR3 DNA follows: TGCGCCAGCAGCTCTGCGTGGGCAGATACGCAGTATTTT.

This chain uses TRBV12-3 or TRBV12-4 with TRBJ1-2, with TRBD1 matching 7 bases. CDR3 length: 12 residues. The V segment lost 5 bases and the J segment 8 bases; nucleotides outside the gene matches: 5. CDR3 amino acids: CASSPTDRGYTF. The CDR3 DNA reads TGTGCCAGCAGTCCAACGGACAGGGGCTACACCTTC.

The J gene is TRBJ2-5, the V gene TRBV5-6; the D is unclear. Per the germline V gene, CDR1 is SGHDT and CDR2 is YYEEEE. V lost 0 bases to trimming and J lost 7 bases, with 4 bases between them. The CDR3 runs to 11 residues. CDR3 residues: CASSLGLTQYF. The CDR3 DNA reads as TGTGCCAGCAGCTTGGGTCTGACCCAGTACTTC.

This chain connects TRBV15 to TRBJ1-1; 7 bases are a match to TRBD1. Germline V gene data show CDR1 as LNHNV and CDR2 as YYDKDF (reference sequence). CDR3 size: 17 residues. The ends lost 1 base at V and 5 bases at J; junction bases unmatched: 13. CDR3 loop: CATSRGPPRGLVTEAFF. In nucleotides, the CDR3 is TGTGCCACCAGCAGAGGACCCCCCAGGGGGTTGGTGACTGAAGCTTTCTTT.

This chain links TRBV7-8 with TRBJ2-6; 7 nucleotides line up with TRBD1. The germline gives CDR1 SGHVS, CDR2 FQNEAQ. CDR3 length: 17 amino acids. V lost 5 bases and J lost 2; bases outside the gene matches: 9. The CDR3 coding sequence is TGTGCCAGCAGCCCTTCTGACAGGGAGACTGGGGCCAACGTCCTGACTTTC. It encodes CASSPSDRETGANVLTF.

This clonotype was counted a few times. The chain carries TRBV5-1 and TRBJ1-1; unclear D gene. This CDR3 has 14 residues. Germline V CDR1 and CDR2: SGHRS, YFSETQ. V was cut by 4 bases and J by 2 bases, with 12 bases left in between. The CDR3 protein is CASSDGTGNTEAFF. The CDR3 DNA sequence: TGCGCCAGCAGCGATGGAACCGGAAACACTGAAGCTTTCTTT.

J is TRBJ1-2 and V is TRBV15; a possible D gene is TRBD1 (5 bases). V lost 8 bases to trimming and J lost 3 bases, with 16 bases between them. Germline CDR1 is LNHNV and CDR2 is YYDKDF (reference sequence). This CDR3 spans 14 amino acids. CDR3 amino acids: CATQDSGAYYGYTF. CDR3 DNA: TGTGCCACCCAGGATAGTGGGGCTTACTATGGCTACACCTTC.

The chain employs TRBV14 and TRBJ1-2; a weak D match, TRBD1 (6 bases). Trimming left V 3 bases short and J 6 bases short, with 14 bases between. CDR3 length: 14 residues. The V gene's germline CDR1 is SGHDN and CDR2 FVKESK. CDR3 DNA: TGTGCCAGCAGCCAGTTTGGGGGCGCGGATGGCTACACCTTC. Translated: CASSQFGGADGYTF.

The V call is TRBV30, the J call TRBJ1-2, with no clear D. Trimming cost V 0 bases and J 7 bases, with 9 bases left between them. Germline V gene lookup returns CDR1 GTSNPN and CDR2 SVGIG (reference sequence). The CDR3 loop spans 12 amino acids. This chain's CDR3 is CAWSVVTFGYTF. In nucleotides, the CDR3 is TGTGCCTGGAGTGTAGTCACTTTTGGCTACACCTTC.

The V call is TRBV12-3 or TRBV12-4, the J call TRBJ1-5, with TRBD1 matching 7 bases. V was clipped by 2 bases and J by 0 bases; unmatched bases: 7. CDR3 length: 17 amino acids. The CDR3 here is CASSLQDRFYSNQPQHF. The CDR3 region has the DNA TGTGCCAGCAGTTTACAGGACAGGTTTTATAGCAATCAGCCCCAGCATTTT.

The CDR3 DNA is TGTGCCAGCAGTTTCGCCCGGGACAGGGCCACAGATACGCAGTATTTT. Encoded protein: CASSFARDRATDTQYF. This sequence joins TRBV6-2 or TRBV6-3 and TRBJ2-3; TRBD1 agrees at 9 bases. The CDR3 loop spans 16 amino acids. The germline V gene encodes CDR1 MNHEY and CDR2 SVGEGT. V lost 4 bases, J lost 2 bases, and 7 bases stayed unmatched.